The subject of this entry is one TCR beta chain. Per germline, CDR1 LGHNA and CDR2 YNFKEQ. This CDR3 is 13 amino acids long. V was trimmed by 0 bases and J by 8 bases, leaving 8 bases between them. The sample belongs to a study of spatial heterogeneity in lung cancer. Documented time point: sample taken at primary tumor resection. One entry per CDR3 protein results from TCRdb running MiXCR on the 5' RACE reads. Among fewer than 65,000 distinct CDR3 sequences, under 7.5% were seen once, and the ten largest hold roughly 14%. Sequenced material: PBMCs, taken at surgery. The origin of this receptor is a female donor with early-stage non-small cell lung cancer. This rearrangement joins TRBV4-2 to TRBJ2-1; a weak D match, TRBD1 (6 bases). The CDR3 spells CASSQEGAYEQFF. The CDR3, as DNA: TGTGCCAGCAGCCAAGAGGGGGCCTATGAGCAGTTCTTC.